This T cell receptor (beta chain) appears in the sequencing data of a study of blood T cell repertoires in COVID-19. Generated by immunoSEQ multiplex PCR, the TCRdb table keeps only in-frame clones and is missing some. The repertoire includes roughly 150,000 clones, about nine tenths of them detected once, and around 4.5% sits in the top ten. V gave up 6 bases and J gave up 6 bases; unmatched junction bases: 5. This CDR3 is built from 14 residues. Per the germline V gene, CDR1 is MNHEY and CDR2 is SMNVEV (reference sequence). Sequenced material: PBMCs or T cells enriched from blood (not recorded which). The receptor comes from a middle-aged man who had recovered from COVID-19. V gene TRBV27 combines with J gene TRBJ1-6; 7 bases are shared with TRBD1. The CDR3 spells CASRGTAPNSPLHF. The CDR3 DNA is TGTGCCAGCAGGGGGACAGCTCCTAATTCACCCCTCCACTTT.